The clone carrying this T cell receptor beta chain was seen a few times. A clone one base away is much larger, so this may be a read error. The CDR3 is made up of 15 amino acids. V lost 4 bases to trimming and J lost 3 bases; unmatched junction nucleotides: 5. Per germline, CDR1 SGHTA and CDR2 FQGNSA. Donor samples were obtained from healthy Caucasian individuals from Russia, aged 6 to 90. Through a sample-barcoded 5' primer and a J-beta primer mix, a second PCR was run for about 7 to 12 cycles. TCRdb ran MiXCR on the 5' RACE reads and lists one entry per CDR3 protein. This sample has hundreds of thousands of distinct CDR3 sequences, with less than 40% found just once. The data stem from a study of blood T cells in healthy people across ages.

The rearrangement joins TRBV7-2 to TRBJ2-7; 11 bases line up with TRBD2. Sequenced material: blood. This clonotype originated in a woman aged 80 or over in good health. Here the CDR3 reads CASSSLAGGGYEQYF. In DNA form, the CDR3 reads TGTGCCAGCAGCTCTCTAGCGGGGGGCGGCTACGAGCAGTACTTC.